Below, 9 T cell receptor beta chains from the same sample are listed, as sequenced in a study of blood T cell repertoires in COVID-19. The assay was immunoSEQ multiplex PCR, and TCRdb's table has in-frame clones only and misses some. The data hold around 150,000 clones, with around 73% observed a single time. Specimen: peripheral blood. These receptors were taken from a man in his sixties who had recovered from COVID-19.

The J gene is TRBJ2-5, the V gene TRBV7-3, with 7 bases fitting TRBD1. From germline, CDR1 is SGHTA and CDR2 FQGTGA. J was trimmed by 2 bases and V by 4 bases; bases with no gene match: 7. The CDR3 is 15 amino acids. CDR3: CASSSLGTVQETQYF. The CDR3 DNA reads TGTGCCAGCAGCTCACTAGGGACAGTTCAAGAGACCCAGTACTTC.

The genes are TRBV5-1 and TRBJ1-5, with TRBD1 matching over 12 bases. The CDR3 runs 15 residues. CDR1 SGHRS and CDR2 YFSETQ come from the germline V gene. Trimming took 4 bases from V and 4 from J; bases not matched to a gene: 3. DNA for the CDR3: TGCGCCAGCAGCCTGGGACAGGGGGCAAATCAGCCCCAGCATTTT. Translated, it gives CASSLGQGANQPQHF.

In its sample, this clone was seen a few times. The same CDR3 arises from other DNA sequences in this sample as well. The V and J genes are TRBV6-2 or TRBV6-3 and TRBJ2-5, with TRBD1 as a possible D gene (6 bases). Germline-derived CDR1 and CDR2 are MNHEY and SVGEGT. V was clipped by 2 bases and J by 5 bases, with 9 bases between them. The CDR3 runs to 13 residues. The CDR3 DNA is TGTGCCAGCAGTTACGGGGGCGAGGAGACCCAGTACTTC. This gives the protein CASSYGGEETQYF.

V is TRBV19 and J is TRBJ2-3, with 8 bases lining up with TRBD2. The CDR3 covers 18 residues. V shed 1 base and J 2 bases; nucleotides not matched to a gene: 11. The germline CDR1 and CDR2 sequences are LNHDA and SQIVND (reference sequence). Here the CDR3 reads CASSIGPWKRGLTDTQYF. CDR3 coding DNA: TGTGCCAGTAGTATAGGCCCTTGGAAGCGGGGGCTCACAGATACGCAGTATTTT.

The J gene is TRBJ2-5, the V gene TRBV28; D is possibly TRBD1 (7 bases). The CDR3 is made up of 15 amino acids. V lost 2 bases and J 5 bases, leaving 15 bases between the germline ends. From germline, CDR1 is MDHEN and CDR2 SYDVKM. CDR3 sequence (DNA): TGTGCCAGCAGTTTACCGACAGGGACTGGGGAGACCCAGTACTTC. As protein: CASSLPTGTGETQYF.

The chain joins TRBV19 to TRBJ2-3; TRBD2 matches 7 bases. The CDR3 runs to 14 residues. CDR1 and CDR2 from the germline V gene are LNHDA and SQIVND (reference sequence). With 8 bases clipped from V and 0 bases from J, the junction kept 5 bases outside the gene matches. The CDR3 region has the DNA TGTGCCAGTGAGAGCGGGGTTAGCACAGATACGCAGTATTTT. It specifies CASESGVSTDTQYF.

The gene calls are TRBV9 and TRBJ2-1, with 9 bases identical to TRBD2. The CDR3 loop spans 16 amino acids. Germline CDR1 reads SGDLS; CDR2 reads YYNGEE. V lost 0 bases to trimming and J lost 8 bases; unmatched junction nucleotides: 9. The CDR3 sequence is CASSVEGSGSVYEQFF. The CDR3 DNA sequence: TGTGCCAGCAGCGTAGAAGGTAGCGGGAGTGTCTATGAGCAGTTCTTC.

The chain is built from TRBV4-2 and TRBJ2-1; D is ambiguous. The germline V gene has CDR1 LGHNA and CDR2 YNFKEQ. The CDR3 has 13 amino acids. The germline V and J ends were trimmed by 1 base and 9 bases, with 10 bases remaining between them. CDR3 coding DNA: TGTGCCAGCAGCCAAGGAACAGACGGTGAGCAGTTCTTC. Amino acids: CASSQGTDGEQFF.

This clone was detected only once. CDR3 nucleotides: TGTGCCTGGAGGGGGGGGCGCACTCAGCCCCAGCATTTT. This sequence encodes CAWRGGRTQPQHF. The rearrangement uses TRBV30 and TRBJ1-5, with D possibly being TRBD1 (6 bases). CDR1 and CDR2 from the germline V gene are GTSNPN and SVGIG (reference sequence). Trimming removed 3 bases from V and 6 bases from J, with 12 bases in between. The CDR3 contains 13 residues.